This entry is about one T cell receptor beta chain. This sample is part of a study of cytomegalovirus exposure and HLA in healthy donors. Both 60 Vbeta primers and 13 Jbeta primers went into the PCR. Here immunoSEQ multiplex PCR was the method, and the copy in TCRdb shows in-frame clones only, minus some. The profile covers about 80,000 clones, with 67% appearing a single time and about 6.9% taken by the ten largest. This TCR was recovered from a woman in her forties or fifties in good health and CMV-seropositive. The sequenced sample was PBMCs.

CDR3 DNA sequence: TGTGCCAGCACCCCCGCGGGGGGTGGCCTTGTCGGTACGCAGTATTTT. It codes for CASTPAGGGLVGTQYF. The chain has TRBV7-3 and TRBJ2-3; 8 positions agree with TRBD2. V gave up 7 bases and J gave up 8 bases; unmatched junction bases: 17. The CDR3 runs to 16 residues. The germline CDR1 and CDR2 sequences are SGHTA and FQGTGA.